The source of this T cell receptor beta chain is a study of identical twins. General study findings and limits: Cord blood beta clonotypes that were abundant carried fewer insertions, and memory repertoires showed no such trend. Weaker excess sharing between twins was seen in beta out-of-frame sequences. Models predicted too little out-of-frame TCR alpha sharing in monozygotic twins. Out-of-frame alpha sequences common to twins exhibited a surplus of low generation probability.

MiXCR, run by TCRdb on the 5' RACE reads, gives a single entry per CDR3 protein. The profile shows approximately 600,000 distinct CDR3 sequences, under 8.5% of them singletons. The V end was cut by 4 bases, the J end by 1 base, with 13 bases between. CDR1 and CDR2 (germline): DFQATT, SNEGSKA (reference sequence). The CDR3 is 14 amino acids. This clonotype was recorded many times. Antigen specificity is unknown. These data were likewise used in another study, on yellow fever vaccine responses in identical twins.

This TCR derives from a woman aged 18-29 years in good health. The sample was PBMCs. The chain employs TRBV20-1 and TRBJ2-5; D may be TRBD1 (6 bases). CDR3 residues: CSATRTAPQETQYF. The DNA of the CDR3 is TGCAGTGCTACTCGGACAGCACCCCAAGAGACCCAGTACTTC.